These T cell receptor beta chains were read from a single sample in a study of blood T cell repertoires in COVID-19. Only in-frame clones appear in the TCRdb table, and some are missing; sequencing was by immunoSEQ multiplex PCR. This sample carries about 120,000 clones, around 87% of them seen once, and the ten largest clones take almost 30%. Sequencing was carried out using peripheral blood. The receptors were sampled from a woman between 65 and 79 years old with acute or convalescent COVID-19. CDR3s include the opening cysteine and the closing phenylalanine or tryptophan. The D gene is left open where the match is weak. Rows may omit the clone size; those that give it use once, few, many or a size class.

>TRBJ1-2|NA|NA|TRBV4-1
TGCGCCAGCAGCCAAGGAATTCTCAGGTCTAACTATGGCTACACCTTC
CASSQGILRSNYGYTF
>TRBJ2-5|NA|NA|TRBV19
TGTGCCAGCAGGGGCGTTCGGGGCTCAGAAGAGACCCAGTACTTC
CASRGVRGSEETQYF
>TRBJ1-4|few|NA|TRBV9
TGTGCCAGCAGCGTAGAGGGCAGGGGTAACGAAAAACTGTTTTTT
CASSVEGRGNEKLFF
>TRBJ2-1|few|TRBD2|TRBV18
TGTGCCAGCTCACCGCAAAGCCACTTAGCGGGCGACAATGAGCAGTTCTTC
CASSPQSHLAGDNEQFF
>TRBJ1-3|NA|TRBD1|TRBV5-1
TGCGCCAGCAGAGCGCGGACAGGCTCTGGAAACACCATATATTTT
CASRARTGSGNTIYF
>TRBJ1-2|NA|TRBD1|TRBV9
TGTGCCAGCAGCGGAGGACAGGGCCCTACAACCTATGGCTACACCTTC
CASSGGQGPTTYGYTF
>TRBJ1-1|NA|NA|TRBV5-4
TGTGCCAGCAGTTCAGTGAACACTGAAGCTTTCTTT
CASSSVNTEAFF
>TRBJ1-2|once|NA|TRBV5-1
TGCGCCAGCAGCTTGCGGCAGGGGAAAGGCTACACCTTC
CASSLRQGKGYTF
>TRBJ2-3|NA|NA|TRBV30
TGTGCCTGGGTAACACAGGGCACAGATACGCAGTATTTT
CAWVTQGTDTQYF
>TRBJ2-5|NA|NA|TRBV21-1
TGTGCCAGCAGCAATGCTTGGAGTGCGGAGACCCAGTACTTC
CASSNAWSAETQYF
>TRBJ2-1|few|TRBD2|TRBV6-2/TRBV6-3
TGTGCCAGCAGTTACCTGGCTAGCGGTCCCGCAGATGAGCAGTTCTTC
CASSYLASGPADEQFF
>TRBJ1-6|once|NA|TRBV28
TGTGCCAGTGGGACACCTAGCTCCTATAATTCACCCCTCCACTTT
CASGTPSSYNSPLHF
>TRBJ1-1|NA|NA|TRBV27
TGTGCCAGCAGTTTATCGAGCTCGAACACTGAAGCTTTCTTT
CASSLSSSNTEAFF
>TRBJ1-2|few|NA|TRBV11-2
TGTGCCAGCAGCTTAGTCCTAGGTGGCTACACCTTC
CASSLVLGGYTF
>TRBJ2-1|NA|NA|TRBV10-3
TGTGCCATCAGTGCCGACACCTCCTACAATGAGCAGTTCTTC
CAISADTSYNEQFF
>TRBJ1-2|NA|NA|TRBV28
TGTGCCAGCAGTTTAAACAGGGATTATGGCTACACCTTC
CASSLNRDYGYTF
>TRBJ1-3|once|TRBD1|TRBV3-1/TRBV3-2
TGTGCCAGCAGCCGCCTCAGGGGGCTAGGAAACACCATATATTTT
CASSRLRGLGNTIYF
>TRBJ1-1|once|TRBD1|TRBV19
TGTGCCAGTAGTATGGACCCGACAGGGTCTGAAGCTTTCTTT
CASSMDPTGSEAFF
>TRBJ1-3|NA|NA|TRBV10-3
TGTGCCATCAGTTCCTGGACACCGGGAAACACCATATATTTT
CAISSWTPGNTIYF
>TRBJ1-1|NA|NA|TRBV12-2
TGTGCAAGTCGCTTAGAGAGACAGGGGGAAGCCTGGGGCACTGAAGCTTTCTTT
CASRLERQGEAWGTEAFF
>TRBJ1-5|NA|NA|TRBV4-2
TGTGCCAGCAGCCAGGGGGGCTGGGGGGGCGGCAATCAGCCCCAGCATTTT
CASSQGGWGGGNQPQHF
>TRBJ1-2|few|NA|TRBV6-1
TGTGCCAGCAGTGAAGCGGGGAGGGGGTATGGCTACACCTTC
CASSEAGRGYGYTF
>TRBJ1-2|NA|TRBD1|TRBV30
TGTGCCTGGAGCCCCCTCGGTACAGGGGGCTATGGCTACACCTTC
CAWSPLGTGGYGYTF
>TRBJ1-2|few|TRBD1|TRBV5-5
TGTGCCAGCAGCTCCTCCGGACAGGGGAAAAACTATGGCTACACCTTC
CASSSSGQGKNYGYTF
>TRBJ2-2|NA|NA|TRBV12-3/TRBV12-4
TGTGCCAGCATCCTCGGCGGGGAGCTGTTTTTT
CASILGGELFF
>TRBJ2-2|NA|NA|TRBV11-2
TGTGCCAGCAGCTTAGATAGGCACGGGGGGCGTACCGGGGAGCTGTTTTTT
CASSLDRHGGRTGELFF